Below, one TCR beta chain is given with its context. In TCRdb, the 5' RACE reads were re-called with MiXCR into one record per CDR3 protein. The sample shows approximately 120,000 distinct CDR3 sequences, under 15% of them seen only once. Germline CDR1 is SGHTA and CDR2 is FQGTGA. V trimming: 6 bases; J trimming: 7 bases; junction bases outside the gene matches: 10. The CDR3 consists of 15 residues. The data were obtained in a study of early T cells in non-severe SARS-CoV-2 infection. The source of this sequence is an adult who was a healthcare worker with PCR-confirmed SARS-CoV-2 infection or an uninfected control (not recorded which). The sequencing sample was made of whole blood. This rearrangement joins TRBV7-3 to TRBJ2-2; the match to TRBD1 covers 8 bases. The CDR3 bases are TGTGCCAGCAGAAATCCCGGGACAGGCGGCGGGGAGCTGTTTTTT. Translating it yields CASRNPGTGGGELFF.